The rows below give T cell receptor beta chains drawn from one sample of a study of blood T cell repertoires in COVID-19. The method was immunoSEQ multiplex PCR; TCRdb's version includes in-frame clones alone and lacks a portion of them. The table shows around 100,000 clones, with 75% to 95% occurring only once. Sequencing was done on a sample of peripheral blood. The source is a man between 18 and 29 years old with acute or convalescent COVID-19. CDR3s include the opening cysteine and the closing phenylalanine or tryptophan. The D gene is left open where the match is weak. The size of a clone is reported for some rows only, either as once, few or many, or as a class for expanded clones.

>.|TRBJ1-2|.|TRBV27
CASSLGPSYGYTF
TGTGCCAGCAGTTTGGGGCCTAGCTATGGCTACACCTTC
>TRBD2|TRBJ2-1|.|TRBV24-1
CATSDPGGLRESNEQFF
TGTGCCACCAGTGACCCCGGGGGGTTGCGGGAGAGCAATGAGCAGTTCTTC
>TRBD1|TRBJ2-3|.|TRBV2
CATCRQGADTQYF
TGTGCCACCTGTCGACAGGGGGCAGATACGCAGTATTTT
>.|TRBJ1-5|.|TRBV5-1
CASAREANQPQHF
TGCGCCAGTGCTCGTGAGGCGAATCAGCCCCAGCATTTT
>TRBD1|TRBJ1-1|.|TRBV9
CASSGLRAGGGNTEAFF
TGTGCCAGCAGCGGTCTTAGGGCAGGGGGCGGGAACACTGAAGCTTTCTTT
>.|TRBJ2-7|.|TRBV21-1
CASSPKGEYYEQYF
TGTGCCAGCAGCCCGAAGGGGGAGTACTACGAGCAGTACTTC
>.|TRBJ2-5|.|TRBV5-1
CASSPTSQETQYF
TGCGCCAGCAGCCCGACTTCACAAGAGACCCAGTACTTC
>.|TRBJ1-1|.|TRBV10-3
CAISEVANTEAFF
TGTGCCATCAGTGAGGTGGCGAACACTGAAGCTTTCTTT
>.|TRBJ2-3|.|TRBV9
CASSVILTDTQYF
TGTGCCAGCAGCGTAATCCTCACAGATACGCAGTATTTT
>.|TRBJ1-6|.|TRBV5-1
CASSLGGQGQESPLHF
TGCGCCAGCAGCTTGGGAGGACAAGGGCAAGAATCACCCCTCCACTTT
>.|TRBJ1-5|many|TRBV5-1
CASSLAGWNQPQHF
TGCGCCAGCAGCTTGGCAGGGTGGAATCAGCCCCAGCATTTT
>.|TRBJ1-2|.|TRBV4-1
CASRPTGLTLTKNGYTF
TGCGCCAGCAGGCCCACAGGGTTAACTCTCACTAAAAATGGCTACACCTTC
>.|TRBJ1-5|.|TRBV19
CASSMFISNQPQHF
TGTGCCAGTAGTATGTTCATTAGCAATCAGCCCCAGCATTTT
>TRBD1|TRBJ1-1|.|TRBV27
CASSSNRGNTEAFF
TGTGCCAGCAGTTCAAACAGGGGAAACACTGAAGCTTTCTTT
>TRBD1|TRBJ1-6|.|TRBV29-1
CSVGTGGDNSPLHF
TGCAGCGTAGGGACAGGGGGAGATAATTCACCCCTCCACTTT
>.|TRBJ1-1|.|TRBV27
CASSARGWGDTEAFF
TGTGCCAGCAGTGCGAGGGGTTGGGGGGACACTGAAGCTTTCTTT
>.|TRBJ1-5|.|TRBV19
CASSPRGGAPNQPQHF
TGTGCCAGTAGTCCCCGAGGGGGGGCCCCTAATCAGCCCCAGCATTTT
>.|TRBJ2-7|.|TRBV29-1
CSVGTGETYEQYF
TGCAGCGTTGGAACGGGGGAGACCTACGAGCAGTACTTC
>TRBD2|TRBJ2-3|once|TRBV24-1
CATSEQAGSGETQYF
TGTGCCACCAGTGAACAAGCGGGATCGGGTGAGACGCAGTATTTT
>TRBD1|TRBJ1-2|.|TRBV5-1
CASSPLGTGGQNYGYTF
TGCGCCAGCAGCCCGCTCGGGACAGGGGGCCAGAACTATGGCTACACCTTC
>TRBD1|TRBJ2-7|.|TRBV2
CASSAGGSYEQYF
TGTGCCAGCAGTGCAGGGGGTTCCTACGAGCAGTACTTC
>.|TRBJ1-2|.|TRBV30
CAWSQDSSFYGYTF
TGTGCCTGGAGTCAGGACAGTTCCTTCTATGGCTACACCTTC
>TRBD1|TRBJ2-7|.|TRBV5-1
CASSFTGTETYEQYF
TGCGCCAGCAGCTTTACCGGGACAGAGACCTACGAGCAGTACTTC
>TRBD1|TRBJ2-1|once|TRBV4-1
CASSLGQGSYNEQFF
TGCGCCAGCAGCCTAGGACAGGGATCTTACAATGAGCAGTTCTTC
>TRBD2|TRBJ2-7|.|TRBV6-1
CASSEAGAGYEQYF
TGTGCCAGCAGTGAGGCGGGAGCGGGGTACGAGCAGTACTTC
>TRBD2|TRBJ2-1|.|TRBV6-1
CASSERSETSGTSTAYNEQFF
TGTGCCAGCAGTGAAAGGTCGGAGACTAGCGGGACCTCCACGGCTTACAATGAGCAGTTCTTC
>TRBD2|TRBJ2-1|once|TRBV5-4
CASSFPGLDYNEQFF
TGTGCCAGCAGCTTTCCGGGACTAGATTACAATGAGCAGTTCTTC